These 9 T cell receptor beta chains were all obtained from the same sample, sequenced in a study of blood T cell repertoires in COVID-19. Sequencing was performed with immunoSEQ multiplex PCR; in TCRdb, only in-frame clones are kept and a portion is missing. The sample has approximately 290,000 clones; 75% to 90% are singletons. Sequencing input: peripheral blood. These receptors were collected from a man aged 18 to 35 with active or convalescent COVID-19.

The chain recombines TRBV7-8 with TRBJ2-3; D is perhaps TRBD1 (5 bases). The CDR3 sequence is 15 residues long. V gave up 1 base and J gave up 1 base, with 9 bases separating them. CDR1 SGHVS and CDR2 FQNEAQ come from the germline V gene. This CDR3 is CASSLVFRGTDTQYF. CDR3 coding DNA: TGTGCCAGCAGCTTAGTTTTCAGGGGCACAGATACGCAGTATTTT.

The chain links TRBV4-3 to TRBJ2-1, with 7 positions matching TRBD2. Germline V CDR1 and CDR2: LGHNA, YSLEER. This CDR3 comprises 15 residues. The V and J ends lost 0 bases and 5 bases, in that order; junction bases with no gene match: 4. DNA for the CDR3: TGCGCCAGCAGCCAAGAGGCCCGGGGGGACAATGAGCAGTTCTTC. This translates into CASSQEARGDNEQFF.

The gene calls are TRBV21-1 and TRBJ1-4; TRBD1, the table's D call, lacks a check against the DNA. TRBV21-1 is flagged as a pseudogene. The length of the CDR3 is 18 residues. The CDR3 spells CASVPGQEKYSPNEKLFF. CDR3 bases: TGTGCCAGCGTCCCGGGACAGGAGAAATACTCCCCCAATGAAAAACTGTTTTTT.

This clone occurred once. The J gene is TRBJ1-1, the V gene TRBV19, with 7 bases matching TRBD1. This CDR3 has 18 amino acids. Germline trimming cut 5 bases from V and 0 bases from J; bases unmatched to any gene: 15. Germline lookup yields CDR1 LNHDA and CDR2 SQIVND (reference sequence). The CDR3 nucleotides are TGTGCCAGTAGTGGGCCTAGTCCCGGGACAGTCATGAACACTGAAGCTTTCTTT. This gives the protein CASSGPSPGTVMNTEAFF.

This clone came up a few times. The chain carries TRBV9 and TRBJ1-6; D gene uncertain. Germline V gene data show CDR1 as SGDLS and CDR2 as YYNGEE. The germline V and J ends were trimmed by 2 bases and 4 bases, with 7 bases remaining between them. The CDR3 loop spans 14 amino acids. Written as DNA, the CDR3 is TGTGCCAGCAGCGTTTTACAGTATAATTCACCCCTCCACTTT. As protein: CASSVLQYNSPLHF.

The chain joins TRBV5-1 to TRBJ2-5; maybe TRBD1 (7 bases). The CDR3 is 15 amino acids. V lost 4 bases to trimming and J lost 4 bases, with 17 bases between them. Looked up from germline, CDR1 is SGHRS and CDR2 is YFSETQ. CDR3 residues: CASSRRWQGGETQYF. DNA for the CDR3: TGCGCCAGCAGCCGACGTTGGCAGGGGGGAGAGACCCAGTACTTC.

This clone was found once. The rearrangement uses TRBV7-9 and TRBJ1-2; a possible D gene is TRBD1 (5 bases). From germline, CDR1 is SEHNR and CDR2 FQNEAQ (reference sequence). Trimming shortened V by 4 bases and J by 4 bases, and 10 bases separated the two germline ends. This CDR3 has 13 amino acids. CDR3 region: CASSSGLIYGYTF. CDR3 in DNA: TGTGCCAGCAGCTCGGGACTGATCTATGGCTACACCTTC.

The chain links TRBV2 to TRBJ2-1; TRBD2 aligns across 8 bases. The germline V gene has CDR1 SNHLY and CDR2 FYNNEI. This CDR3 is built from 15 residues. The trim removed 6 bases at V and 4 bases at J, leaving 8 bases unmatched. CDR3 loop: CASSVWEREYNEQFF. In nucleotides, the CDR3 is TGTGCCAGCAGCGTTTGGGAGCGGGAGTACAATGAGCAGTTCTTC.

This clone appeared a few times. The CDR3 DNA is TGTGCCAGCAGCAATAATGGTGAGGCTCGGGGGATTCAACCCCTCCACTTT. It translates to CASSNNGEARGIQPLHF. This chain links TRBV21-1 with TRBJ1-6. TRBV21-1 is shown as a pseudogene. The CDR3 spans 17 residues.